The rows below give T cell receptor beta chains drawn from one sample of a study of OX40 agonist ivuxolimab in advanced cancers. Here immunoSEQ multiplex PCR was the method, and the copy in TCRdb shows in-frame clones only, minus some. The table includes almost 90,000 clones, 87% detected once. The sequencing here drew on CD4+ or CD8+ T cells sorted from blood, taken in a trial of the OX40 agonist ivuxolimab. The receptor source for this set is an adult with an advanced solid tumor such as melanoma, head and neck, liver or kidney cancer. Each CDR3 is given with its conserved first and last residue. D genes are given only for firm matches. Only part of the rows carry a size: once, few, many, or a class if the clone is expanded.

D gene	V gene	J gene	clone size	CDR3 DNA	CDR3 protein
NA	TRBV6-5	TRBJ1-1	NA	TGTGCCAGCAGCCCGGGACAACTGAACACTGAAGCTTTCTTT	CASSPGQLNTEAFF
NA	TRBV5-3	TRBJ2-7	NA	TGTGCCAGAAATGGGAATAGGGCTAGACCACCGGGCGAGCAGTACTTC	CARNGNRARPPGEQYF
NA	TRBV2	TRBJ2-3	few	TGTGCCAGCCAAAGAACAGATACGCAGTATTTT	CASQRTDTQYF
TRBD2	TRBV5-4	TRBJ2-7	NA	TGTGCCAGCAGCATGAGACTAGCGAGCTCCTACGAGCAGTACTTC	CASSMRLASSYEQYF
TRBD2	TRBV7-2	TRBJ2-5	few	TGTGCCAGCAGCTCCCTGGTAGCGGGAGGACAAGAGACCCAGTACTTC	CASSSLVAGGQETQYF
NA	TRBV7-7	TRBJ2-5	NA	TGTGCCAGCAGCCCCGACCGAAAAGAGACCCAGTACTTC	CASSPDRKETQYF
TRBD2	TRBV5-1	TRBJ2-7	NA	TGCGCCAGCAGCTGGGGGGCTAGCGGGTCCGAGCGGGAGCAGTACTTC	CASSWGASGSEREQYF
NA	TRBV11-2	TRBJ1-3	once	TGTGCCAGCAGCCCGCCTCGAATCTCTGGAAACACCATATATTTT	CASSPPRISGNTIYF
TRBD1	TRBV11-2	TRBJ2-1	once	TGTGCCAGCAGAACCGGGACAGGGGCCTACAATGAGCAGTTCTTC	CASRTGTGAYNEQFF
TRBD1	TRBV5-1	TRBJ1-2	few	TGCGCCAGCAGCCCAGGGGGCTCGGACCTTTATGGCTACACCTTC	CASSPGGSDLYGYTF
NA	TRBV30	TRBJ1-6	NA	TGTGCCTGGAGGGACGGACAGTCTAATTCACCCCTCCACTTT	CAWRDGQSNSPLHF
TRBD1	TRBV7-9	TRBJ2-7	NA	TGTGCCAGCAGCCCTACGACAGGGGGGTACGAGCAGTACTTC	CASSPTTGGYEQYF
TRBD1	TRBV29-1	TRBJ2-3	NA	TGCAGCGTTGAAGCCGGGACAGGCAGCACAGATACGCAGTATTTT	CSVEAGTGSTDTQYF
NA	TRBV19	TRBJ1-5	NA	TGTGCCAGTAGTATTGGGGACAACAATCAGCCCCAGCATTTT	CASSIGDNNQPQHF
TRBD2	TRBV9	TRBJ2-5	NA	TGTGCCAGCAGCGTAGGGACTAGCCCCAGAGAGACCCAGTACTTC	CASSVGTSPRETQYF